This T cell receptor (beta chain) was retrieved from a study of blood T cell repertoires in COVID-19. Here immunoSEQ multiplex PCR was the method, and the copy in TCRdb shows in-frame clones only, minus some. This sample has around 130,000 clones, with around 84% found just once. The clonotype comes from a man aged 35 to 55 with acute COVID-19. The sequenced material came from PBMCs or T cells enriched from blood (not recorded which).

The CDR3 sequence: CASSYSLGLAEASINEQFF. The CDR3 nucleotides read TGTGCCAGCAGTTACTCCTTAGGACTAGCGGAAGCCTCCATCAATGAGCAGTTCTTC. The chain combines TRBV6-2 or TRBV6-3 with TRBJ2-1; 10 bases fit TRBD2. CDR3 length: 19 residues. Germline V CDR1 and CDR2: MNHEY, SVGEGT. J gave up 6 bases and V 0 bases, and 14 bases lay outside the gene matches.